The clone carrying this TCR beta chain was counted between two and nine times. Its matching antigen is unknown. The sample originates from a study of T-cell memory formation after mild COVID-19. Study findings and constraints: Later expanders leaned CD4+, whereas clones that contracted between day 15 and 85 were balanced CD4/CD8. Shrinking CD4+ clones were chiefly CM and EM; CD8+ ones were chiefly EMRA. Certain responding clones were present in pre-infection memory, suggesting participation of cross-reactive memory.

In germline, CDR1 is SGHNT, CDR2 YYREEE (reference sequence). The CDR3 runs to 15 residues. V trimming: 4 bases; J trimming: 4 bases; junction bases outside the gene matches: 4. Constant-segment primers were used for 5'RACE, and the resulting TCR alpha and TCR beta cDNA libraries carried sample barcodes and UMIs. TCRdb reprocessed the 5' RACE reads via MiXCR and lists one record per CDR3 protein. The table records 450,000 to 650,000 distinct CDR3 sequences, approximately 20% of them present only once. This chain uses TRBV5-4 with TRBJ2-3, with TRBD2 identical over 12 bases. The clonotype originates from an adult woman who had mild COVID-19 (a few samples of this study predate the infection). Cell type and time point are not known. The sequenced material came from PBMCs or a T cell subset sorted from them (not recorded which). The CDR3 DNA sequence: TGTGCCAGCAGCATGCGACTAGCGGGAGCAGATACGCAGTATTTT. It yields the protein CASSMRLAGADTQYF.